This is a list of T cell receptor beta chains from one sample in a study of T cell responses to AZD1222 COVID-19 vaccine. Measured with immunoSEQ multiplex PCR; TCRdb has only the in-frame clones, and not every one. The table has 140,000 to 150,000 clones, approximately 93% seen once. The starting material was peripheral blood, obtained after recovery from COVID-19. These receptors originate from an adult who had recovered from COVID-19. Each CDR3 is given with its conserved first and last residue. Each record gives: J gene, D gene, V gene, clone size, CDR3 protein, CDR3 DNA. A D gene is named only where the DNA matches it firmly. Only some rows state a clone size, as once, few, many or a class for expanded clones.

J: TRBJ2-7; D: .; V: TRBV11-2; size: .; CDR3: CASSHFAGTNTYEQYF; DNA: TGTGCCAGCAGCCACTTTGCCGGGACAAATACCTACGAGCAGTACTTC
J: TRBJ2-7; D: .; V: TRBV27; size: .; CDR3: CASSPLGHYEQYF; DNA: TGTGCCAGCAGCCCTCTCGGACACTACGAGCAGTACTTC
J: TRBJ2-7; D: .; V: TRBV27; size: .; CDR3: CASRSGVLEQYF; DNA: TGTGCCAGCAGATCAGGGGTCTTGGAGCAGTACTTC
J: TRBJ2-4; D: .; V: TRBV28; size: .; CDR3: CASTSLGGKNIQYF; DNA: TGTGCCAGCACCTCGTTAGGGGGCAAAAACATTCAGTACTTC
J: TRBJ2-7; D: TRBD2; V: TRBV6-5; size: .; CDR3: CANSLAGYEQYF; DNA: TGTGCCAACAGCCTAGCGGGATACGAGCAGTACTTC
J: TRBJ2-1; D: .; V: TRBV18; size: .; CDR3: CASSPKGGSYNEQFF; DNA: TGTGCCAGCTCTCCCAAGGGGGGCTCCTACAATGAGCAGTTCTTC
J: TRBJ2-1; D: .; V: TRBV28; size: .; CDR3: CASSFTAYNEQFF; DNA: TGTGCCAGCAGTTTCACAGCCTACAATGAGCAGTTCTTC
J: TRBJ1-3; D: .; V: TRBV11-3; size: .; CDR3: CASSLDSGNTIYF; DNA: TGTGCCAGCAGCTTAGATTCTGGAAACACCATATATTTT
J: TRBJ2-5; D: .; V: TRBV6-5; size: .; CDR3: CASSKNGGEGETQYF; DNA: TGTGCCAGCAGTAAAAATGGAGGCGAAGGGGAGACCCAGTACTTC
J: TRBJ2-7; D: TRBD1; V: TRBV28; size: .; CDR3: CASSPAGTGGYEQYF; DNA: TGTGCCAGCAGTCCCGCCGGGACAGGGGGCTACGAGCAGTACTTC
J: TRBJ2-1; D: .; V: TRBV27; size: .; CDR3: CASSPRVATNNEQFF; DNA: TGTGCCAGCAGTCCCCGGGTAGCAACAAACAATGAGCAGTTCTTC
J: TRBJ1-5; D: .; V: TRBV28; size: .; CDR3: CASSLIRQPQHF; DNA: TGTGCCAGCAGTTTGATCCGTCAGCCCCAGCATTTT
J: TRBJ2-3; D: TRBD2; V: TRBV9; size: .; CDR3: CASSAGLGPTDTQYF; DNA: TGTGCCAGCAGCGCGGGACTAGGCCCAACAGATACGCAGTATTTT
J: TRBJ1-2; D: TRBD1; V: TRBV5-4; size: .; CDR3: CASSWGAAGTAFNYGYTF; DNA: TGTGCCAGCAGCTGGGGGGCCGCCGGGACAGCGTTTAACTATGGCTACACCTTC
J: TRBJ2-1; D: TRBD2; V: TRBV27; size: .; CDR3: CASSLTSGEQFF; DNA: TGTGCCAGCAGTTTAACTAGCGGTGAGCAGTTCTTC
J: TRBJ2-7; D: .; V: TRBV28; size: once; CDR3: CASGLGASYEQYF; DNA: TGTGCCAGCGGATTGGGGGCCTCCTACGAGCAGTACTTC
J: TRBJ2-7; D: TRBD2; V: TRBV3-1/TRBV3-2; size: .; CDR3: CASSPGTSGSYEQYF; DNA: TGTGCCAGCAGCCCTGGGACTAGCGGGAGCTACGAGCAGTACTTC
J: TRBJ2-7; D: .; V: TRBV28; size: once; CDR3: CASSLWGGKEVEQYF; DNA: TGTGCCAGCAGTTTATGGGGCGGGAAGGAGGTCGAGCAGTACTTC
J: TRBJ2-7; D: .; V: TRBV2; size: .; CDR3: CASSERALVKYEQYF; DNA: TGTGCCAGCAGTGAAAGGGCACTAGTAAAGTACGAGCAGTACTTC
J: TRBJ2-5; D: .; V: TRBV30; size: .; CDR3: CAWSVLPGQGQETQYF; DNA: TGTGCCTGGAGTGTACTCCCGGGGCAGGGCCAAGAGACCCAGTACTTC
J: TRBJ2-1; D: .; V: TRBV19; size: .; CDR3: CASSKGSLRGGYNEQFF; DNA: TGTGCCAGTAGTAAGGGATCGTTAAGGGGCGGCTACAATGAGCAGTTCTTC
J: TRBJ1-2; D: TRBD1; V: TRBV2; size: .; CDR3: CASSGGQGALSGGYTF; DNA: TGTGCCAGCAGTGGGGGACAGGGGGCGCTTAGTGGCGGCTACACCTTC
J: TRBJ1-3; D: .; V: TRBV14; size: .; CDR3: CASSQGSGNTIYF; DNA: TGTGCCAGCAGCCAAGGTAGTGGAAACACCATATATTTT
J: TRBJ2-1; D: .; V: TRBV30; size: .; CDR3: CAWSVDRRWNEQFF; DNA: TGTGCCTGGAGTGTAGACCGAAGGTGGAATGAGCAGTTCTTC
J: TRBJ2-7; D: .; V: TRBV27; size: few; CDR3: CASRPLRENEQYF; DNA: TGTGCCAGCAGACCTCTCAGGGAAAACGAGCAGTACTTC
J: TRBJ2-7; D: TRBD2; V: TRBV9; size: .; CDR3: CASSVSGGTPEQYF; DNA: TGTGCCAGCAGCGTATCGGGGGGGACTCCCGAGCAGTACTTC
J: TRBJ2-1; D: TRBD2; V: TRBV5-1; size: .; CDR3: CASSSGLAGGPRDEQFF; DNA: TGCGCCAGCAGCTCGGGACTAGCGGGAGGGCCTAGGGATGAGCAGTTCTTC
J: TRBJ2-7; D: TRBD1; V: TRBV27; size: .; CDR3: CASSLQGAPPYEQYF; DNA: TGTGCCAGCAGTTTACAGGGGGCACCCCCCTACGAGCAGTACTTC
J: TRBJ2-5; D: TRBD1; V: TRBV7-9; size: .; CDR3: CASSLWVGQDQETQYF; DNA: TGTGCCAGCAGCCTATGGGTAGGACAGGACCAAGAGACCCAGTACTTC
J: TRBJ2-1; D: .; V: TRBV19; size: .; CDR3: CASSTYYNEQFF; DNA: TGTGCCAGTAGTACATACTACAATGAGCAGTTCTTC
J: TRBJ2-5; D: .; V: TRBV5-1; size: .; CDR3: CASSLLAEETQYF; DNA: TGCGCCAGCAGCTTACTAGCAGAAGAGACCCAGTACTTC
J: TRBJ2-1; D: .; V: TRBV9; size: .; CDR3: CASSVVSNEQFF; DNA: TGTGCCAGCAGCGTAGTTAGTAACGAGCAGTTCTTC
J: TRBJ2-3; D: .; V: TRBV20-1; size: .; CDR3: CSASFGGTTDTQYF; DNA: TGCAGTGCTAGTTTCGGCGGGACAACAGATACGCAGTATTTT
J: TRBJ2-7; D: TRBD1; V: TRBV24-1; size: .; CDR3: CATSDGQGALYEQYF; DNA: TGTGCCACCAGTGATGGACAGGGGGCCCTCTACGAGCAGTACTTC
J: TRBJ2-7; D: .; V: TRBV18; size: few; CDR3: CASSPSTSSYEQYF; DNA: TGTGCCAGCTCACCCAGCACTAGCTCCTACGAGCAGTACTTC
J: TRBJ2-5; D: TRBD2; V: TRBV5-4; size: .; CDR3: CASSLGTSSRETQYF; DNA: TGTGCCAGCAGCTTGGGGACTAGCAGTCGGGAGACCCAGTACTTC
J: TRBJ2-1; D: TRBD1; V: TRBV6-5; size: .; CDR3: CASRKGQGPYNEQFF; DNA: TGTGCCAGCAGAAAGGGACAGGGTCCCTACAATGAGCAGTTCTTC
J: TRBJ1-2; D: TRBD1; V: TRBV28; size: .; CDR3: CASYVRGQGKAYYGYTF; DNA: TGTGCCAGCTATGTCCGGGGACAGGGGAAAGCCTACTATGGCTACACCTTC
J: TRBJ1-6; D: .; V: TRBV4-1; size: .; CDR3: CASSSTGATLHF; DNA: TGCGCCAGCAGCTCAACGGGGGCTACCCTCCACTTT
J: TRBJ2-7; D: .; V: TRBV13; size: once; CDR3: CASSLTITSLEQYF; DNA: TGTGCCAGCAGCTTGACTATTACGTCTCTCGAGCAGTACTTC
J: TRBJ2-2; D: .; V: TRBV4-1; size: .; CDR3: CASRQRVGPGELFF; DNA: TGCGCCAGCAGACAAAGGGTTGGCCCCGGGGAGCTGTTTTTT
J: TRBJ1-6; D: .; V: TRBV6-5; size: .; CDR3: CASSDSGDHNSPLHF; DNA: TGTGCCAGCAGTGACTCGGGGGACCATAATTCACCCCTCCACTTT
J: TRBJ2-7; D: .; V: TRBV11-2; size: .; CDR3: CASSLVSLARSYEQYF; DNA: TGTGCCAGCAGCTTAGTGTCCCTAGCGCGATCCTACGAGCAGTACTTC
J: TRBJ2-7; D: TRBD2; V: TRBV6-5; size: .; CDR3: CASSYGTSGASYEQYF; DNA: TGTGCCAGCAGTTACGGGACTAGCGGAGCCTCCTACGAGCAGTACTTC
J: TRBJ2-7; D: TRBD2; V: TRBV3-1/TRBV3-2; size: .; CDR3: CASSRNLPGLAGVSYEQYF; DNA: TGTGCCAGCAGCCGAAACTTACCCGGACTAGCGGGAGTTTCCTACGAGCAGTACTTC
J: TRBJ2-6; D: .; V: TRBV11-2; size: .; CDR3: CASSEQLSGANVLTF; DNA: TGTGCCAGCAGCGAGCAGCTCTCTGGGGCCAACGTCCTGACTTTC
J: TRBJ1-5; D: .; V: TRBV10-3; size: .; CDR3: CAISPEGRFNQPQHF; DNA: TGTGCCATCAGCCCGGAGGGCCGCTTTAATCAGCCCCAGCATTTT
J: TRBJ1-1; D: TRBD1; V: TRBV6-5; size: once; CDR3: CASSYGGGEGNTEAFF; DNA: TGTGCCAGCAGTTATGGAGGGGGCGAGGGGAACACTGAAGCTTTCTTT
J: TRBJ1-1; D: .; V: TRBV6-5; size: .; CDR3: CASSPRGGRNTEAFF; DNA: TGTGCCAGCAGTCCTCGGGGAGGGAGGAACACTGAAGCTTTCTTT
J: TRBJ1-1; D: .; V: TRBV28; size: .; CDR3: CASSLTDTEAFF; DNA: TGTGCCAGCAGTTTAACGGACACTGAAGCTTTCTTT
J: TRBJ2-1; D: TRBD2; V: TRBV7-9; size: .; CDR3: CASSTGLAGAGNEQFF; DNA: TGTGCCAGCAGCACTGGCCTAGCGGGAGCCGGCAATGAGCAGTTCTTC